The clone carrying this TCR beta chain was seen a few times. The antigen remains undetermined. The CDR3 extends over 15 amino acids. Deletions cut 7 bases from V and 0 bases from J, with 14 bases between. CDR1 is SGHRS and CDR2 is YFSETQ in the germline V gene. This sample is part of a study of response to subunit inactivated influenza vaccine. Broader study findings: After each seasonal influenza vaccination, few new T cells are recruited, the authors suggested.

TCRdb called the RT-PCR reads again in MiXCR, with one record for every CDR3 protein. This table has more than 600,000 distinct CDR3 sequences, 15% to 20% appearing once. The genes are TRBV5-1 and TRBJ2-4, with D possibly TRBD1 on 5 matching bases. This sequence was found in a man in his fifties who received an inactivated influenza vaccine. The material was PBMCs from blood, obtained more than 4 days after vaccination. The CDR3 coding sequence is TGCGCCAGCCAACAGGACCTATTAGCCAAAAACATTCAGTACTTC. Translation: CASQQDLLAKNIQYF.